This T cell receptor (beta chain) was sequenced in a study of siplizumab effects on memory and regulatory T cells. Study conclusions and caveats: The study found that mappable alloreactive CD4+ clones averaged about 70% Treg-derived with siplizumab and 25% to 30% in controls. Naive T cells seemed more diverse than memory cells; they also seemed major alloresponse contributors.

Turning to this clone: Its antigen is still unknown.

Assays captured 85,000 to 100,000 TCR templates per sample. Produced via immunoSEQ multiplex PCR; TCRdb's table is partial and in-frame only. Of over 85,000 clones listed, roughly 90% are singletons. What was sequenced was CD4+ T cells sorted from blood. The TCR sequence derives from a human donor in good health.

For the CDR3, the DNA is TGTGCCAGCAGGGCAGGGATAAGCACAGATACGCAGTATTTT. Encoded protein: CASRAGISTDTQYF. V is TRBV2 and J is TRBJ2-3; D perhaps matches TRBD1 (5 bases). The germline V and J ends were trimmed by 6 bases and 0 bases, with 10 bases remaining between them. The CDR3 length is 14 residues. Germline V gene data show CDR1 as SNHLY and CDR2 as FYNNEI.